This TCR beta chain came from a study of T cell responses to AZD1222 COVID-19 vaccine. Whole-study results and caveats: At study baseline, merely roughly 6 AZD1222 recipients were seropositive. Donors, mostly white British, included more females; clonal diversity was possibly underestimated.

TCRdb's copy holds only in-frame clones and misses some; the assay was immunoSEQ multiplex PCR. Of 200,000 or so clones in the sample, around 89% were seen once. About this clone itself: Its antigen is not identified.

This CDR3 spans 18 amino acids. Germline V gene lookup returns CDR1 SGHAT and CDR2 FQNNGV. The V gene end was trimmed by 0 bases and the J gene end by 5 bases; junction bases not matched to a gene: 10. The clonotype was recovered from an adult in good health. This material consisted of peripheral blood, taken on day 0 of AZD1222 vaccination. V and J are TRBV11-2 and TRBJ2-5; 12 bases fit TRBD2. The CDR3 reads CASSLEYGTSGRMETQYF. The CDR3 nucleotides read TGTGCCAGCAGCTTAGAATACGGTACTAGCGGGAGGATGGAGACCCAGTACTTC. The complete variable domain, with remaining parts taken from reference TRBV11-2 and TRBJ2-5, reads EAGVAQSPRYKIIEKRQSVAFWCNPISGHATLYWYQQILGQGPKLLIQFQNNGVVDDSQLPKDRFSAERLKGVDSTLKIQPAKLEDSAVYLCASSLEYGTSGRMETQYFGPGTRLLVL.